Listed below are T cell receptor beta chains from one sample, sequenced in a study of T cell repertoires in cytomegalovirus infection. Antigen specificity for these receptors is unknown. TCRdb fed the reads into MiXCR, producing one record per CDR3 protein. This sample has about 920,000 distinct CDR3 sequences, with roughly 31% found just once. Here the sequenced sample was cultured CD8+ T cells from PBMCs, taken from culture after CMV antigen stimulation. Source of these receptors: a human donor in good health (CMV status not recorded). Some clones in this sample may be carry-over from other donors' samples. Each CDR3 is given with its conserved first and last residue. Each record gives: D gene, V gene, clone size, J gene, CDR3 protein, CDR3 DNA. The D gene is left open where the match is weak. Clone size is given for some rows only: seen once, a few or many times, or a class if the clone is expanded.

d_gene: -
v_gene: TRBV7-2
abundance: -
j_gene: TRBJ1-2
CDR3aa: CANSLAQGDYGYTF
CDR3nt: TGTGCCAACAGCTTAGCACAAGGGGACTATGGCTACACCTTC

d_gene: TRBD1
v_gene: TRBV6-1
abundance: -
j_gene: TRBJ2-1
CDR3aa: CVSSPGTGLGEQFF
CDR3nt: TGTGTCAGCAGCCCCGGGACAGGGCTGGGGGAGCAGTTCTTC

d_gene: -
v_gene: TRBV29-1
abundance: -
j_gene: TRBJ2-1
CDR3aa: CSVLGAGDYNEQFF
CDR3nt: TGCAGCGTACTCGGGGCAGGGGACTACAATGAGCAGTTCTTC

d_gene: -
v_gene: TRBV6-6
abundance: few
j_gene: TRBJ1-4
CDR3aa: CASSHGWGNEKLFF
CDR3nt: TGTGCCAGCAGCCATGGTTGGGGAAATGAAAAACTGTTTTTT

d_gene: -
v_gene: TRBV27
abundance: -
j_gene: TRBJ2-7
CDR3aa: CASSLTGDITYEQYF
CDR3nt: TGTGCCAGCAGCCTTACAGGTGATATTACCTACGAGCAGTACTTC

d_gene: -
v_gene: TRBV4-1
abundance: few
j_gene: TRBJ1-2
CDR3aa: CASSQVQGVDYGYTF
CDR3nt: TGCGCCAGCAGCCAGGTACAGGGAGTGGACTATGGCTACACCTTC

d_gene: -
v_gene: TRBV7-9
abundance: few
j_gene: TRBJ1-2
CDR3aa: CASSYRTSAYGYTF
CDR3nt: TGTGCCAGCAGCTACCGGACCTCAGCGTATGGCTACACCTTC

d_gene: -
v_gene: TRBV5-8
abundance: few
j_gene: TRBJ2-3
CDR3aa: CASSLGNRVGDTQYF
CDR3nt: TGTGCCAGCAGCTTGGGAAACCGAGTGGGAGATACGCAGTATTTT

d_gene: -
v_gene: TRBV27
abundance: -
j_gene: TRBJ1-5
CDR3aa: CASSFGLNQPQHF
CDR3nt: TGTGCCAGCAGTTTTGGTTTAAATCAGCCCCAGCATTTT

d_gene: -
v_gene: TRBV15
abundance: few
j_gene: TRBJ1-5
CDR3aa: CATSRAVGRHQPQHF
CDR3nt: TGTGCCACCAGCAGAGCTGTGGGGAGGCATCAGCCCCAGCATTTT

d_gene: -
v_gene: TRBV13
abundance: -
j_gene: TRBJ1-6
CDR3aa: CASSLTGPINSPLHF
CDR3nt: TGTGCCAGCAGCTTAACAGGACCGATTAATTCACCCCTCCACTTT

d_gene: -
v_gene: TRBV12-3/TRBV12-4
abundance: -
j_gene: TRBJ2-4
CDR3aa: CASSLSYGTPNIQYF
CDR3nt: TGTGCCAGCAGTTTGTCGTACGGGACTCCCAACATTCAGTACTTC

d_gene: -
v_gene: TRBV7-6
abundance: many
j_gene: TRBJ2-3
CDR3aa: CASSLALQARTDTQYF
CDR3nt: TGTGCCAGCAGCTTAGCGCTACAGGCCCGCACAGATACGCAGTATTTT

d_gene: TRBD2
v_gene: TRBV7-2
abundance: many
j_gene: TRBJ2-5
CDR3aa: CASSSTSGGAQETQYF
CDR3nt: TGTGCCAGCAGCTCTACTAGCGGGGGGGCACAAGAGACCCAGTACTTC

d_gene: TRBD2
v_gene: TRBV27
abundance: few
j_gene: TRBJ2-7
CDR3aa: CASSALAGYEQYF
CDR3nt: TGTGCCAGCAGTGCACTAGCGGGGTACGAGCAGTACTTC

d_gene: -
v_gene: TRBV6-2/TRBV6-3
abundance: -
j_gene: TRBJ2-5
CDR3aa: CASSSPLGRQETQYF
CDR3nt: TGTGCCAGCAGTTCCCCTCTGGGGAGGCAAGAGACCCAGTACTTC

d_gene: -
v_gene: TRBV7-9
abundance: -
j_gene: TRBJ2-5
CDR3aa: CASSSRWETQYF
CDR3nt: TGTGCCAGCAGCTCCCGGTGGGAGACCCAGTACTTC

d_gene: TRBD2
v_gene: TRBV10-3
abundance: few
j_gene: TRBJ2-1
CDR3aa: CAIRIPRGGSYNEQFF
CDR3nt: TGTGCCATCAGAATACCGCGGGGGGGCTCCTACAATGAGCAGTTCTTC

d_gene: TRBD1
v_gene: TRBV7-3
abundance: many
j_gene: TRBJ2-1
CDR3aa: CASSFPGTGPPGSYNEQFF
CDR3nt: TGTGCCAGCAGCTTTCCCGGGACAGGGCCACCAGGCTCCTACAATGAGCAGTTCTTC

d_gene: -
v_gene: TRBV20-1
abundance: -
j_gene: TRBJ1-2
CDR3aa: CSATSYGYTF
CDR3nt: TGCAGTGCTACGAGCTATGGCTACACCTTC

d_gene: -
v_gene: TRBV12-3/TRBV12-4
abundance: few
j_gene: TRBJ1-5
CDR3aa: CASSFGGLSNQPQHF
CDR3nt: TGTGCCAGCAGTTTTGGCGGACTTAGCAATCAGCCCCAGCATTTT

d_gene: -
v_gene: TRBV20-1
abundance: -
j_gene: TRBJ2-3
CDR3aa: CSARDGGTGTDTQYF
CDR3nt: TGCAGTGCTAGAGATGGGGGGACGGGGACAGATACGCAGTATTTT

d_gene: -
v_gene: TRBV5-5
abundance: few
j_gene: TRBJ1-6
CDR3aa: CASSSNSGVYNSPLHF
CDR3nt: TGTGCCAGCAGCTCCAATTCCGGGGTCTATAATTCACCCCTCCACTTT

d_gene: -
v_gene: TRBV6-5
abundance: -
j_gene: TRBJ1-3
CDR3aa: CASRRGAFASSGNTIYF
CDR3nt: TGTGCCAGCCGCCGGGGGGCCTTCGCCTCTTCTGGAAACACCATATATTTT

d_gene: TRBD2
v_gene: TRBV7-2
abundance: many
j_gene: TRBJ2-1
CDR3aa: CASSQRTSGGVVVNEQFF
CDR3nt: TGTGCCAGCAGCCAGCGAACTAGCGGGGGGGTGGTAGTCAATGAGCAGTTCTTC

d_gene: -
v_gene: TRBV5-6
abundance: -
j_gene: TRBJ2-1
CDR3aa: CASSLGGAVYHEQFF
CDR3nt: TGTGCCAGCAGCTTAGGGGGGGCCGTCTATCATGAGCAGTTCTTC

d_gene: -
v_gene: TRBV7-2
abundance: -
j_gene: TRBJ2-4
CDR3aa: CASSFPRAGNIQYF
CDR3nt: TGTGCCAGCAGCTTTCCGAGAGCCGGAAACATTCAGTACTTC

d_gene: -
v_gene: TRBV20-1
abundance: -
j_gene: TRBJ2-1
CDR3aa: CSASPLGSDEQFF
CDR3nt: TGCAGTGCTAGCCCCTTGGGCTCCGATGAGCAGTTCTTC

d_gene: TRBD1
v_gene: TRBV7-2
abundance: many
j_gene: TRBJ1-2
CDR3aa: CASSLDPWGQPVYGYTF
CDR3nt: TGTGCCAGCAGCTTAGACCCATGGGGACAGCCCGTCTATGGCTACACCTTC

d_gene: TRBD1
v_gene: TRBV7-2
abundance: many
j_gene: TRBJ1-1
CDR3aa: CASSSPGQGRMEAFF
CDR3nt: TGTGCCAGCAGCTCCCCCGGACAGGGTCGGATGGAAGCTTTCTTT

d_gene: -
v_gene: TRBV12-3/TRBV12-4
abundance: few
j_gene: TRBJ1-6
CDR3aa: CASSSGGLRGDNSPLHF
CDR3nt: TGTGCCAGCAGTTCGGGGGGTTTGAGAGGGGATAATTCACCCCTCCACTTT

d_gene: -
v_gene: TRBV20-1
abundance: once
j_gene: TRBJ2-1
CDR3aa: CSARDRDKRYNEQFF
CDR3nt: TGCAGTGCCCGGGACCGGGACAAGCGATACAATGAGCAGTTCTTC

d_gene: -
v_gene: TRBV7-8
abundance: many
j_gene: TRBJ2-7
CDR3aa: CASSLTGGTTYEQYF
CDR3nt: TGTGCCAGCAGCTTAACTGGGGGTACGACCTACGAGCAGTACTTC

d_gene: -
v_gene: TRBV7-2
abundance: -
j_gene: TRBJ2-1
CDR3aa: CASSSISRGNEQFF
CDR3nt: TGTGCCAGCAGCTCCATCTCGCGGGGCAATGAGCAGTTCTTC

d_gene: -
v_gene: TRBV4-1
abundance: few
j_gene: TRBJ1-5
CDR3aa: CASSQDIQGDIHQPQHF
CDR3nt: TGCGCCAGCAGCCAAGATATTCAAGGGGACATTCATCAGCCCCAGCATTTT

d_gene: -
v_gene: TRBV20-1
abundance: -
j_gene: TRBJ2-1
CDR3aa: CSAAQVNYNEQFF
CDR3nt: TGCAGTGCTGCCCAGGTGAACTACAATGAGCAGTTCTTC

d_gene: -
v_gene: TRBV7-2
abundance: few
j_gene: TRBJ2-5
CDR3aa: CASSTVDRGGETQYF
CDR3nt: TGTGCCAGCAGCACCGTTGACAGGGGAGGGGAGACCCAGTACTTC

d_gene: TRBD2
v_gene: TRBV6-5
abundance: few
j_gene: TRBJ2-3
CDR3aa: CASSYSVAAGGLTDTQYF
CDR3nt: TGTGCCAGCAGTTACTCGGTAGCTGCGGGGGGACTCACAGATACGCAGTATTTT

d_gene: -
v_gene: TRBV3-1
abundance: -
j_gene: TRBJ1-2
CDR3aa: CASSQDSRAFNYGYTF
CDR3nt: TGTGCCAGCAGCCAAGACAGTCGGGCGTTTAACTATGGCTACACCTTC

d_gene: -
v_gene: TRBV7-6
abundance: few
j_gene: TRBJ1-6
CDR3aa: CASRSPVSPLHF
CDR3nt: TGTGCCAGCAGATCTCCCGTCTCACCCCTCCACTTT

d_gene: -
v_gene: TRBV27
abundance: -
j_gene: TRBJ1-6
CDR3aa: CTSSAGPIASLHF
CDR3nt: TGTACCAGCAGTGCGGGACCGATAGCTTCCCTCCACTTT

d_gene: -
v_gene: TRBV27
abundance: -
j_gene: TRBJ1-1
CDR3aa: CASSLFVRDTEAFF
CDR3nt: TGTGCCAGCAGTTTATTTGTCCGGGACACTGAAGCTTTCTTT

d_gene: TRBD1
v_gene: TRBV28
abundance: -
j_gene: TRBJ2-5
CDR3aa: CASSLGTGGVETQYF
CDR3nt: TGTGCCAGCAGTTTAGGCACAGGGGGCGTTGAGACCCAGTACTTC

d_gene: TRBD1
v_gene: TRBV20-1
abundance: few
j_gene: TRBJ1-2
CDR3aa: CSARGTGRNYGYTF
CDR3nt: TGCAGTGCTAGGGGGACAGGGCGGAACTATGGCTACACCTTC

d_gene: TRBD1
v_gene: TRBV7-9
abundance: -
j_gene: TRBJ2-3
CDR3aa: CASSLVVAGGDTQYF
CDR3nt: TGTGCCAGCAGCTTAGTCGTCGCAGGGGGAGATACGCAGTATTTT

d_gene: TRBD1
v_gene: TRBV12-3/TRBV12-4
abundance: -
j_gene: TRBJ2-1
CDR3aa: CASRQDRGFYNEQFF
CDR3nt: TGTGCCAGCAGGCAGGACAGGGGCTTTTACAATGAGCAGTTCTTC